The 13 T cell receptor beta chains below were found in one sample sequenced in a study of regulatory T cells in long-lasting Graves disease. Through Arm-PCR of CDR3 regions and iRepertoire HTBI primers, TCR beta libraries were built. TCRdb re-derived calls from the multiplex PCR reads in MiXCR, one entry per CDR3 protein. The sample includes over 300,000 distinct CDR3 sequences, around a sixth of them seen just once. As for time point: newly diagnosed GD, antithyroid drugs for less than 3 months. With RNA extracted from PBMCs as input, the TCR library was made. The sequencing used peripheral blood mononuclear cells (PBMCs), collected at new diagnosis, from a patient treated with antithyroid drugs. These receptors all stem from a female donor with Graves disease.

This clonotype was seen a few times. At one end the junction does not follow the germline gene, possibly because of a read error. The V call is TRBV7-3, the J call TRBJ2-1, with 10 nucleotides matching TRBD2. There are 14 residues in the CDR3. Germline V gene data show CDR1 as SGHTA and CDR2 as FQGTGA. CDR3 sequence reads: CAGSQGLANDERFF. In nucleotides, the CDR3 is TGTGCCGGCAGCCAGGGACTAGCGAACGATGAGCGGTTCTTC.

This clonotype has a handful of counts. DNA of the CDR3: TGTGCCAGCATGGGTCAGATGAACACTGAAGCTTTCTTT. Its translation is CASMGQMNTEAFF. The V and J genes are TRBV6-1 and TRBJ1-1; D is undetermined. Germline V gene sequence: CDR1 MNHNS, CDR2 SASEGT. The V gene lost 7 bases and the J gene lost 0 bases, with 9 bases spanning the gap. This CDR3 region has 13 residues.

This clonotype showed up many times. The CDR3 is CASSVTGQSYNEQFF. CDR3 sequence (DNA): TGTGCCAGCAGTGTTACGGGACAAAGCTACAATGAGCAGTTCTTC. The chain uses TRBV6-1 and TRBJ2-1; D might be TRBD1 (6 bases). The CDR3 loop spans 15 amino acids. Trimming stripped 4 bases from V and 3 bases from J, with 13 bases between. Germline CDR1 is MNHNS and CDR2 is SASEGT.

This clonotype was picked up many times. The chain joins TRBV7-9 to TRBJ2-7; D gene unclear. Looked up from germline, CDR1 is SEHNR and CDR2 is FQNEAQ (reference sequence). The CDR3 totals 15 residues. Trimming stripped 0 bases from V and 5 bases from J, with 14 bases between. CDR3 DNA: TGTGCCAGCAGCTTAGCTTATCGTCGGCAGGACGAGCAGTACTTC. Encoded protein: CASSLAYRRQDEQYF.

This clonotype has more than one count but fewer than ten. The CDR3 DNA follows: TGTGCCAGTAGTAAATACAGGGGGAATGAGCAGTTCTTC. This translates into CASSKYRGNEQFF. The V and J genes are TRBV19 and TRBJ2-1, with TRBD1 matching over 8 bases. Germline trimming cut 4 bases from V and 7 bases from J; bases unmatched to any gene: 3. This CDR3 has 13 residues. Germline loops: CDR1 LNHDA, CDR2 SQIVND (reference sequence).

The chain employs TRBV9 and TRBJ1-1; 10 nucleotides agree with TRBD1. The CDR3 spans 16 residues. J was trimmed by 0 bases and V by 0 bases; bases with no gene match: 2. Germline V gene data show CDR1 as SGDLS and CDR2 as YYNGEE. Written as DNA, the CDR3 is TGTGCCAGCAGCGTAGGACAGGGGGCAATGAACACTGAAGCTTTCTTT. Translated: CASSVGQGAMNTEAFF.

The rearrangement links TRBV6-4 to TRBJ2-1; no firm D call. Germline V gene lookup returns CDR1 MRHNA and CDR2 SNTAGT. The CDR3 loop spans 16 amino acids. The ends were cut back, 0 bases at V and 0 bases at J, with 9 bases in the middle. CDR3: CASSDSAYYSYNEQFF. CDR3 coding DNA: TGTGCCAGCAGTGACTCGGCATACTACTCCTACAATGAGCAGTTCTTC.

This clonotype came up many times. This rearrangement joins TRBV7-2 to TRBJ1-6, with a tentative D call TRBD1 (6 bases). V was cut by 5 bases and J by 10 bases, with 12 bases left in between. The CDR3 runs 13 residues. CDR1 SGHTA and CDR2 FQGNSA come from the germline V gene. CDR3 bases: TGTGCCAGCAGCGTGGGGGGCAGCTCACCCCTCCACTTT. Residues: CASSVGGSSPLHF. Looking up the rest from reference TRBV7-2 and TRBJ1-6 gives the full variable domain: GAGVSQSPSNKVTEKGKDVELRCDPISGHTALYWYRQSLGQGLEFLIYFQGNSAPDKSGLPSDRFSAERTGGSVSTLTIQRTQQEDSAVYLCASSVGGSSPLHFGNGTRLTVT.

This clonotype was observed many times. The rearrangement joins TRBV6-1 to TRBJ1-1; no clear D gene. CDR1 MNHNS and CDR2 SASEGT come from the germline V gene. V lost 11 bases to trimming and J lost 3 bases, with 19 bases between them. The CDR3 sequence is 14 residues long. The CDR3 DNA reads as TGTGCCGGCCAGAAGCGGGTGAGGGACACTGAAGCTTTCTTT. This codes for CAGQKRVRDTEAFF.

The chain couples TRBV4-3 to TRBJ2-3; 9 bases fit TRBD2. The V and J ends lost 4 bases and 5 bases, in that order; junction bases with no gene match: 13. Germline V lookup: CDR1 LGHNA, CDR2 YSLEER. The CDR3 runs to 17 residues. The chain's CDR3 is CASSLQIAGAVQDTQYF. CDR3 in DNA: TGCGCCAGCAGCCTCCAGATAGCGGGAGCGGTCCAAGATACGCAGTATTTT.

This clonotype was found many times. The V call is TRBV27, the J call TRBJ2-5; 8 bases line up with TRBD1. This CDR3 has 16 residues. Looked up from germline, CDR1 is MNHEY and CDR2 is SMNVEV (reference sequence). The ends lost 2 bases at V and 2 bases at J; junction bases unmatched: 7. As DNA, the CDR3 is TGTGCCAGCAGTTTACTGACAGGGGACAAACAAGAGACCCAGTACTTC. Amino acid sequence: CASSLLTGDKQETQYF.

There are many counts of this clonotype. This chain connects TRBV5-1 to TRBJ2-3, with D possibly TRBD1 on 6 matching bases. V lost 0 bases and J lost 4, with 12 bases in between. CDR1 is SGHRS, CDR2 YFSETQ, per germline. The CDR3 consists of 15 residues. Here the CDR3 reads CASSLGHRVADTQYF. CDR3 DNA: TGCGCCAGCAGCTTGGGACACAGGGTGGCAGATACGCAGTATTTT.

This clonotype was seen at least ten times. This rearrangement joins TRBV30 to TRBJ2-7, with TRBD1 matching over 12 bases. V lost 1 base, J lost 7 bases, and 5 bases stayed unmatched. The CDR3 is 14 residues long. CDR1 and CDR2 from the germline V gene are GTSNPN and SVGIG (reference sequence). In DNA, the CDR3 is TGTGCCTGGAGTGCGGGACAGGGGGCGGGGGAGCAGTACTTC. Its translation: CAWSAGQGAGEQYF. Drawing the rest from reference TRBV30 and TRBJ2-7, the complete variable domain is SQTIHQWPATLVQPVGSPLSLECTVEGTSNPNLYWYRQAAGRGLQLLFYSVGIGQISSEVPQNLSASRPQDRQFILSSKKLLLSDSGFYLCAWSAGQGAGEQYFGPGTRLTVT.